This T cell receptor beta chain was sequenced during a study of blood T cell repertoires in COVID-19. Study at large: COVID-19 samples, acute and convalescent, were from the United States, Italy and Spain. In each case, the material was cDNA or gDNA derived from T cells, B-cell-depleted T cells, or PBMCs.

The authors' processing: Counts of nucleated cells, estimated from reference gene primer amplification, were obtained. The assay was immunoSEQ multiplex PCR, and TCRdb's table has in-frame clones only and misses some. The DNA was the basis for D and trimming; V, J and clone size are from that table. This table holds 200,000 to 300,000 clones, around four fifths found once. This sequence originates from a man aged 45-60 years with acute or convalescent COVID-19. Sequenced: peripheral blood.

The CDR3: CASSPRGSGEKLFF. CDR3 bases: TGTGCCAGCAGCCCCAGGGGGTCTGGTGAAAAACTGTTTTTT. The chain has TRBV3-1 (or the pseudogene TRBV3-2) and TRBJ1-4; 7 bases are shared with TRBD1. V trimming: 4 bases; J trimming: 7 bases; junction bases outside the gene matches: 6. CDR3 length equals 14 residues. The germline gives CDR1 LGHDT, CDR2 YNNKEL (reference sequence).